The next 18 T cell receptor beta chains were all read from a single sample in a study of cytomegalovirus exposure and HLA in healthy donors. Primers: 60 Vbeta forward and 13 Jbeta reverse. The method was immunoSEQ multiplex PCR; TCRdb's version includes in-frame clones alone and lacks a portion of them. This sample lists 55,000 to 75,000 clones; its ten largest clones have about 4%. Sequenced material: PBMCs. Receptor source: a male donor in good health and CMV-seronegative.

CDR3: CASSPTSQTQYF. The CDR3 DNA reads as TGTGCCAGCAGCCCGACTAGTCAAACGCAGTATTTT. The chain couples TRBV7-9 to TRBJ2-3; maybe TRBD2 (6 bases). The CDR3 consists of 12 residues. Trimming cost V 5 bases and J 9 bases, with 12 bases left between them. CDR1 and CDR2 from the germline V gene are SEHNR and FQNEAQ (reference sequence). Full variable domain (rest looked up from reference TRBV7-9 and TRBJ2-3): DTGVSQNPRHKITKRGQNVTFRCDPISEHNRLYWYRQTLGQGPEFLTYFQNEAQLEKSRLLSDRFSAERPKGSFSTLEIQRTEQGDSAMYLCASSPTSQTQYFGPGTRLTVL.

The CDR3 DNA sequence: TGTGCCAGTAACGGACAGGGGAGATCCTATAATTCACCCCTCCACTTT. Translated: CASNGQGRSYNSPLHF. This chain connects TRBV19 to TRBJ1-6, with 9 bases identical to TRBD1. CDR1 is LNHDA, CDR2 SQIVND, per germline (reference sequence). The CDR3 has 16 residues. Trimming took 7 bases from V and 1 from J; bases not matched to a gene: 5.

The chain recombines TRBV19 with TRBJ1-5, with 7 bases lining up with TRBD1. Losses at the gene ends were 4 bases for V and 7 bases for J; bases not matched to a gene: 7. Germline-derived CDR1 and CDR2 are LNHDA and SQIVND (reference sequence). CDR3 length equals 14 residues. CDR3 coding DNA: TGTGCCAGTAGTAGACAGGGACTTCGGCAGCCCCAGCATTTT. It specifies CASSRQGLRQPQHF. Using reference TRBV19 and TRBJ1-5 for the parts outside the CDR3, the full variable domain is DGGITQSPKYLFRKEGQNVTLSCEQNLNHDAMYWYRQDPGQGLRLIYYSQIVNDFQKGDIAEGYSVSREKKESFPLTVTSAQKNPTAFYLCASSRQGLRQPQHFGDGTRLSIL.

J is TRBJ1-4 and V is TRBV19; D not certain. Germline V gene data show CDR1 as LNHDA and CDR2 as SQIVND (reference sequence). V was trimmed by 7 bases and J by 0 bases, leaving 21 bases between them. The CDR3 is made up of 18 amino acids. Here the CDR3 reads CASTDTELIQATNEKLFF. Here the CDR3 DNA reads TGTGCCAGTACAGACACTGAACTGATCCAGGCAACTAATGAAAAACTGTTTTTT.

This chain uses TRBV5-6 with TRBJ1-2, with 7 bases identical to TRBD1. J was trimmed by 4 bases and V by 1 base; bases with no gene match: 7. The CDR3 spans 15 residues. Germline V lookup: CDR1 SGHDT, CDR2 YYEEEE. CDR3 loop: CASSLSTGDIYGYTF. Here the CDR3 DNA reads TGTGCCAGCAGCTTGAGCACAGGGGATATCTATGGCTACACCTTC.

The chain combines TRBV7-9 with TRBJ1-1; 7 bases fit TRBD1. V dropped 4 bases and J dropped 4; count of bases not matched to a gene: 0. The germline CDR1 and CDR2 sequences are SEHNR and FQNEAQ (reference sequence). CDR3 length: 12 amino acids. CDR3 sequence reads: CASSYRGTEAFF. The CDR3 DNA reads TGTGCCAGCAGCTACAGGGGCACTGAAGCTTTCTTT.

This chain joins TRBV28 and TRBJ2-2; 8 positions agree with TRBD2. The CDR3 is made up of 19 amino acids. J gave up 0 bases and V 6 bases, and 15 bases lay outside the gene matches. Germline loops: CDR1 MDHEN, CDR2 SYDVKM. CDR3 sequence reads: CASSTPTPAGATNTGELFF. In DNA, the CDR3 is TGTGCCAGCAGCACCCCCACCCCAGCGGGGGCCACGAACACCGGGGAGCTGTTTTTT.

The chain has TRBV6-5 and TRBJ2-7; TRBD2 aligns across 9 bases. Trimming took 6 bases from V and 1 from J; bases not matched to a gene: 7. There are 15 residues in the CDR3. CDR1 and CDR2 from the germline V gene are MNHEY and SVGAGI. The CDR3 DNA follows: TGTGCCAGCAGATCCTCACTAGCGGGTTCCTACGAGCAGTACTTC. This gives the protein CASRSSLAGSYEQYF.

The V call is TRBV7-2, the J call TRBJ1-1, with 7 nucleotides matching TRBD1. CDR3 length equals 17 residues. The V gene's germline CDR1 is SGHTA and CDR2 FQGNSA. J gave up 4 bases and V 4 bases, and 15 bases lay outside the gene matches. CDR3: CASSSRGRGLGSTEAFF. The DNA of the CDR3 is TGTGCCAGCAGCTCAAGGGGGCGAGGATTGGGGAGCACTGAAGCTTTCTTT. Looking up the rest from reference TRBV7-2 and TRBJ1-1 gives the full variable domain: GAGVSQSPSNKVTEKGKDVELRCDPISGHTALYWYRQSLGQGLEFLIYFQGNSAPDKSGLPSDRFSAERTGGSVSTLTIQRTQQEDSAVYLCASSSRGRGLGSTEAFFGQGTRLTVV.

The chain links TRBV6-1 to TRBJ1-5; 7 bases match TRBD1. From germline, CDR1 is MNHNS and CDR2 SASEGT. The CDR3 has 14 residues. Trimming removed 7 bases from V and 7 bases from J; junction bases left unmatched: 10. The CDR3 DNA sequence: TGTGCCAGCACCCCGAAAAGGGGGCGACAGCCCCAGCATTTT. Translated, it gives CASTPKRGRQPQHF.

The chain employs TRBV7-9 and TRBJ1-2; D gene unclear. The CDR3 totals 13 residues. CDR1 is SEHNR and CDR2 is FQNEAQ in the germline V gene (reference sequence). V shed 1 base and J shed 6 bases, with 9 bases lying between them. The CDR3 region has the DNA TGTGCCAGCAGCTTAGATTGGGCCCATGGCTACACCTTC. Residues: CASSLDWAHGYTF.

V is TRBV4-2 and J is TRBJ2-3; no clear D. CDR3 length equals 13 residues. V was cut by 5 bases and J by 4 bases, with 10 bases left in between. The germline gives CDR1 LGHNA, CDR2 YNFKEQ. The DNA of the CDR3 is TGTGCCAGCAGCTCACGGTCCTCAGATACGCAGTATTTT. Its translation: CASSSRSSDTQYF.

The V call is TRBV5-6, the J call TRBJ2-7; D uncertain. Germline CDR1 and CDR2: SGHDT and YYEEEE. There are 14 residues in the CDR3. V shed 2 bases and J shed 0 bases, with 9 bases lying between them. The CDR3 DNA reads as TGTGCCAGCAGCTTCGGTGCTAGCTCCTACGAGCAGTACTTC. Translated: CASSFGASSYEQYF.

The chain couples TRBV4-1 to TRBJ2-1, with a weak D call TRBD2 (5 bases). This CDR3 is built from 13 residues. The V gene's germline CDR1 is MGHRA and CDR2 YSYEKL. V dropped 2 bases and J dropped 12 bases, with 14 bases sitting between them. CDR3 DNA sequence: TGCGCCAGCAGCCAACGCGGACTTCACGGGCAGTTCTTC. Translation gives CASSQRGLHGQFF.

The V call is TRBV19, the J call TRBJ1-2; the D is unclear. Deletions cut 4 bases from V and 6 bases from J, with 15 bases between. The CDR3 runs 14 residues. In germline, CDR1 is LNHDA, CDR2 SQIVND (reference sequence). The DNA for the CDR3 is TGTGCCAGTAGTAGACGATCGACGGGTAATGGCTACACCTTC. Translation gives CASSRRSTGNGYTF.

This rearrangement joins TRBV7-9 to TRBJ2-2; TRBD2 is a possible D gene (7 bases). The length of the CDR3 is 14 residues. In germline, CDR1 is SEHNR, CDR2 FQNEAQ (reference sequence). V was shortened by 10 bases and J by 0 bases, with 12 bases between the two germline ends. In DNA form, the CDR3 reads TGTGCCACAGGGGCGGGGGCGAACACCGGGGAGCTGTTTTTT. Protein product: CATGAGANTGELFF.

This chain joins TRBV4-2 and TRBJ1-5, with TRBD1 as a possible D gene (5 bases). The length of the CDR3 is 17 residues. Looked up from germline, CDR1 is LGHNA and CDR2 is YNFKEQ. V lost 0 bases, J lost 2 bases, and 14 bases lay in between. As DNA, the CDR3 is TGTGCCAGCAGCCAAGATTTGCAGGGAATGGGCAATCAGCCCCAGCATTTT. This gives the protein CASSQDLQGMGNQPQHF.

The chain carries TRBV11-2 and TRBJ1-6, with D possibly matching TRBD1 (6 bases). Germline CDR1 SGHAT, CDR2 FQNNGV. Trimming took off 5 bases at V and 6 bases at J, with 17 bases between the two ends. The CDR3 is 16 residues long. CDR3 loop: CASSLGQSPFNSPLHF. CDR3 in DNA: TGTGCCAGCAGCCTTGGACAGTCCCCCTTTAATTCACCCCTCCACTTT. Supplemented by reference TRBV11-2 and TRBJ1-6, the full variable domain reads EAGVAQSPRYKIIEKRQSVAFWCNPISGHATLYWYQQILGQGPKLLIQFQNNGVVDDSQLPKDRFSAERLKGVDSTLKIQPAKLEDSAVYLCASSLGQSPFNSPLHFGNGTRLTVT.